This T cell receptor beta chain was captured by sequencing in a study of cytomegalovirus exposure and HLA in healthy donors. Comment on this clone: Its specificity is unknown.

The CDR3 totals 15 residues. The germline V and J ends were trimmed by 0 bases and 2 bases, with 11 bases remaining between them. Per the germline V gene, CDR1 is SGHRS and CDR2 is YFSETQ. PCR primers comprised 60 Vbeta and 13 Jbeta primers. Sequenced by immunoSEQ multiplex PCR; TCRdb stores in-frame clones only, minus some. The sample shows 85,000 to 120,000 clones, approximately 87% of them seen only once. The study, taken as a whole, reports: The majority of TCR sequences were rare, yet some public TCRs appeared in many donors. HLA allele associations emerged for around 16,000 TCR beta sequences in a later analysis, at 0.05 false discovery rate. High sensitivity and specificity were reportedly achieved when the classifier diagnosed cytomegalovirus status. A later analysis linked a missense variant in DCLRE1C to the trimming of TCR beta V and J genes.

This clonotype was obtained from a man aged 35 to 55 in good health and CMV-seronegative. Sequences were obtained from PBMCs. This chain uses TRBV5-1 with TRBJ1-2; D perhaps matches TRBD1 (6 bases). CDR3 in DNA: TGCGCCAGCAGCTTGGCCCGGGACACCAACTATGGCTACACCTTC. As protein: CASSLARDTNYGYTF.